The T cell receptor beta chain described here comes from a study of shared clonotypes between healthy human individuals. Overall study context: Two women and three men aged 18 to 49 served as donors. Used for every donor were three CD4 naive, three CD4 memory, two CD8 naive and one CD8 memory plate. Study-wide points: Generation probability values for non-shared clonotypes were lower than those for clonotypes shared by all four donors.

Germline V gene data show CDR1 as SNHLY and CDR2 as FYNNEI. After removal of 7 bases from V and 3 bases from J, the junction contained 12 bases not matched to a gene. CDR3 length equals 16 residues. Turning to this clone: Its antigen is not identified.

In the original workflow: Sequence data from immunoSEQ were junction-only and lacked quality scores; consequently, filtering differed. Sequenced by immunoSEQ multiplex PCR; TCRdb stores in-frame clones only, minus some. That table furnishes V, J and clone size, whereas the DNA furnished D and trimming. The table has about 2.4 million clones, 93% seen once. This receptor was identified in a man between 18 and 35 years old in good health. Some clones in this sample may be carry-over from other donors' samples. The material sequenced was naive CD4+ T cells from PBMCs. The subset denotes: CD45RA+ positively selected. The V gene is TRBV2, the J gene TRBJ2-3, with 8 bases that match TRBD1. The CDR3 nucleotides are TGTGCCAGCATGGCCCGCCGGGGGACAGGAACAGATACGCAGTATTTT. Protein: CASMARRGTGTDTQYF.